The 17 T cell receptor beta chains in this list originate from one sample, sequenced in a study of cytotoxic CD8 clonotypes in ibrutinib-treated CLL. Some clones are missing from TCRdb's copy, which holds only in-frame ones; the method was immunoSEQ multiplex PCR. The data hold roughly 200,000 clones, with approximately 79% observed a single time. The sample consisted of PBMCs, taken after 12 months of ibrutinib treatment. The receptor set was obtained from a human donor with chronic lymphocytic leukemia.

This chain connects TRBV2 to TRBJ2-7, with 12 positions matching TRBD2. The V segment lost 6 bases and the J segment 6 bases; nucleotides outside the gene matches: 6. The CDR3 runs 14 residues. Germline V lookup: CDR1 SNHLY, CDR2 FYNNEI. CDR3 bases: TGTGCCAGCAGAGCGGGACTAGCGGGTTCCGAGCAGTACTTC. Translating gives CASRAGLAGSEQYF.

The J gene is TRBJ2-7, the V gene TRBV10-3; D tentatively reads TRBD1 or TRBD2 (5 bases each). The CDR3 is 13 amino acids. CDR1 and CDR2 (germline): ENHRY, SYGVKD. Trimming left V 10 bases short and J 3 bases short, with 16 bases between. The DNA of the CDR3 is TGTGCCAGCAGAGGGACGGAGGACTACGAGCAGTACTTC. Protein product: CASRGTEDYEQYF.

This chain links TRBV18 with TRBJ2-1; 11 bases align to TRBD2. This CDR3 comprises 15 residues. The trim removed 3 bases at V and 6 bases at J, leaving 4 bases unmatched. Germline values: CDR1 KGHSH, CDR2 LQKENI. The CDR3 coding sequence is TGTGCCAGCTCACCGGGCGGGACTAGCGGCAATGAGCAGTTCTTC. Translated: CASSPGGTSGNEQFF.

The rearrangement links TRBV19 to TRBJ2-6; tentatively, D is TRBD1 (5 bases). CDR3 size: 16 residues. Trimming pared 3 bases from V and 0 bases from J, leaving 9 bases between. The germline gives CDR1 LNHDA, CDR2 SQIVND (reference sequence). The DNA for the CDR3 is TGTGCCAGTAGTATGACGACAGTCTCTGGGGCCAACGTCCTGACTTTC. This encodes CASSMTTVSGANVLTF.

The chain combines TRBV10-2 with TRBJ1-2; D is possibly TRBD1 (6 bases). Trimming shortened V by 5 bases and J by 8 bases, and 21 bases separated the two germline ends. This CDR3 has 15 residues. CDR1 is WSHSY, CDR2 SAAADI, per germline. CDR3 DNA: TGCGCCAGCAGTCTCCACCCAACAGGGCTGGGGGGCTACACCTTC. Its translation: CASSLHPTGLGGYTF.

The CDR3 bases are TGTGCCAGCAGCTTAGTCGAAGAGCCTGAAGCTTTCTTT. It is translated as CASSLVEEPEAFF. The V call is TRBV7-9, the J call TRBJ1-1; D is unresolved. CDR3 length: 13 residues. The V end was cut by 1 base, the J end by 6 bases, with 9 bases between. Germline loops: CDR1 SEHNR, CDR2 FQNEAQ (reference sequence).

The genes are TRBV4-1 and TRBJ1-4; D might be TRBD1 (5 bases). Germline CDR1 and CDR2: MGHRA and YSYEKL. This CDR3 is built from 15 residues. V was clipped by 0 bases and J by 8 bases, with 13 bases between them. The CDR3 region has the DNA TGCGCCAGCAGCCAAGATAGGGGCCAGGGAGAAAAACTGTTTTTT. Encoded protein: CASSQDRGQGEKLFF.

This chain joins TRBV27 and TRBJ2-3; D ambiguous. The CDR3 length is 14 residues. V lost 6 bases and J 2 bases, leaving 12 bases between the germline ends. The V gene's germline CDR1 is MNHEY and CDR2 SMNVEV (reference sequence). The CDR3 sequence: CASRLQGNTDTQYF. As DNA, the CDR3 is TGTGCCAGCAGGCTCCAAGGGAACACAGATACGCAGTATTTT.

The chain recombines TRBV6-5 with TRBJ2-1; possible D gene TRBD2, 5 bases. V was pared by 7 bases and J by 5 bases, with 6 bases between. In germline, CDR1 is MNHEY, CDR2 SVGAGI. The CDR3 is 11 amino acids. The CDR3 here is CASKADNEQFF. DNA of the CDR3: TGTGCCAGCAAAGCGGACAATGAGCAGTTCTTC.

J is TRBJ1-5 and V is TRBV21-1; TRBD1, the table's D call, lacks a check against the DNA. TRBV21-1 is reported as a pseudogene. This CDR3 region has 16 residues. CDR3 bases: TGTGCCAGCAGCAAAGCAGGGACAGGGCGCAATCAGCCCCAGCATTTT. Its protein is CASSKAGTGRNQPQHF.

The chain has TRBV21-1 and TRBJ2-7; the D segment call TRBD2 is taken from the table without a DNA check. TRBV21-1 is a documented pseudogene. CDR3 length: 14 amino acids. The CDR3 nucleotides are TGTGCCAGTCGTTGCGGAGGCAGAACGGAGGAGCAGTACTTC. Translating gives CASRCGGRTEEQYF.

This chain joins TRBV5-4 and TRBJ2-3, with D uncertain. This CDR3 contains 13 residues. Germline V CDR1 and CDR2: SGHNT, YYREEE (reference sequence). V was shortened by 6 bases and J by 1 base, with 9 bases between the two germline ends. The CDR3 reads CASTLTGTDTQYF. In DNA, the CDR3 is TGTGCCAGCACCCTTACAGGCACAGATACGCAGTATTTT. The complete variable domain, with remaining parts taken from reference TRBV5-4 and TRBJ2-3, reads ETGVTQSPTHLIKTRGQQVTLRCSSQSGHNTVSWYQQALGQGPQFIFQYYREEENGRGNFPPRFSGLQFPNYSSELNVNALELDDSALYLCASTLTGTDTQYFGPGTRLTVL.

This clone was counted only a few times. The CDR3 protein is CASSQAPRGYGYTF. The CDR3 region has the DNA TGTGCCAGCAGCCAAGCTCCCAGGGGGTATGGCTACACCTTC. The rearrangement links TRBV14 to TRBJ1-2, with 7 bases identical to TRBD1. CDR1 is SGHDN and CDR2 is FVKESK in the germline V gene. V was clipped by 1 base and J by 5 bases; unmatched bases: 4. CDR3 size: 14 residues.

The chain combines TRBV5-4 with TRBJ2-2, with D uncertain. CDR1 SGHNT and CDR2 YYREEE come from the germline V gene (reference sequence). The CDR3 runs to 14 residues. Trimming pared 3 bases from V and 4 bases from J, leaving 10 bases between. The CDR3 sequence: CASSSNGFTGELFF. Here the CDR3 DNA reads TGTGCCAGCAGCTCCAACGGGTTCACCGGGGAGCTGTTTTTT.

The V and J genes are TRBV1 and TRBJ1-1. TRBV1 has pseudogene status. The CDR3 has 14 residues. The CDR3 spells CTSSQGETHTEAFF. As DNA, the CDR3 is TGCACCAGCAGCCAAGGGGAAACTCACACTGAAGCTTTCTTT.

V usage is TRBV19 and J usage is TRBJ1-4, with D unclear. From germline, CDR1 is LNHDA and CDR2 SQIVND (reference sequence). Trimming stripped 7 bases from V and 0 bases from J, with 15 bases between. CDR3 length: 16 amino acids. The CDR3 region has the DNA TGTGCCAGTAAAGAAACCTTGTTCACAACTAATGAAAAACTGTTTTTT. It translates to CASKETLFTTNEKLFF.

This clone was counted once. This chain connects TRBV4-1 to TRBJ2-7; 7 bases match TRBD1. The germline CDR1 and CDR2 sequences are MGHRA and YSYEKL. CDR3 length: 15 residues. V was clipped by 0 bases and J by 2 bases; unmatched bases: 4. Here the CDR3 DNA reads TGCGCCAGCAGCCAAGATCTGGGACAGACCTACGAGCAGTACTTC. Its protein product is CASSQDLGQTYEQYF.